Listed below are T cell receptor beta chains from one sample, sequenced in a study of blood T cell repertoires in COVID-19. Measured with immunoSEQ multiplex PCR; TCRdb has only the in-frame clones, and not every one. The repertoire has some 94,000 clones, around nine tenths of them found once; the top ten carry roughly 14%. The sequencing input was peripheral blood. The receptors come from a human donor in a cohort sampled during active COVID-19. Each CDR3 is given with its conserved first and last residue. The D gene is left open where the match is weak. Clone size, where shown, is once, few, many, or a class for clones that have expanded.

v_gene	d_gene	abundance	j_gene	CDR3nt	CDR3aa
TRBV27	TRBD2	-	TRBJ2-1	TGTGCCAGCAGTTTAGCGGGAGGTAGAACCAATGAGCAGTTCTTC	CASSLAGGRTNEQFF
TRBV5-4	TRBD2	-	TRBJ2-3	TGTGCCAGCAGCTTGGGACTAGCGGGGGTGCACACAGATACGCAGTATTTT	CASSLGLAGVHTDTQYF
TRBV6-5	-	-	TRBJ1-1	TGTGCCAGCAGGACAGGCATGAACACTGAAGCTTTCTTT	CASRTGMNTEAFF
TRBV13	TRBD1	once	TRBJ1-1	TGTGCCAGCAGCCTATACGACAGGGGCAGCACTGAAGCTTTCTTT	CASSLYDRGSTEAFF
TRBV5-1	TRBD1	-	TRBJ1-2	TGCGCCAGCAGGGGAACAGGGGGCGCCGATGGCTACACCTTC	CASRGTGGADGYTF
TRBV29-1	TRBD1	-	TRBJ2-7	TGCAGCGTCGCACCCGGGGACAGGGGTTTCTACGAGCAGTACTTC	CSVAPGDRGFYEQYF
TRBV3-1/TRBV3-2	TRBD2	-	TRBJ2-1	TGTGCCAGCAGCCAAGACTATGGTATCGGTCGCGGGAGCTCCTACAATGAGCAGTTCTTC	CASSQDYGIGRGSSYNEQFF
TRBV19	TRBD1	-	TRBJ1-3	TGTGCCAGTAAAACAGGGGGCTCAGGAAACACCATATATTTT	CASKTGGSGNTIYF
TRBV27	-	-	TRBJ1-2	TGTGCCAGCAGTTTCCGGGGGGCCTATGGCTACACCTTC	CASSFRGAYGYTF
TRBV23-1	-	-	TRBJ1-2	TGCGCCAGCAGTCAATCGACCCCTTGGGCAGGGAGGCTCAACTATGGCTACACCTTC	CASSQSTPWAGRLNYGYTF
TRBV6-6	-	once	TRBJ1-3	TGTGCCAGCAGTTACTCGCAGAACTCTGGAAACACCATATATTTT	CASSYSQNSGNTIYF
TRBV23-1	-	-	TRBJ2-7	TGCGCCAGCAGTCAATCGGGAGACATATCCTACGAGCAGTACTTC	CASSQSGDISYEQYF
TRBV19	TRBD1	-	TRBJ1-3	TGTGCCAGTAGTATCCGGGACAGTGGCGGAAACACCATATATTTT	CASSIRDSGGNTIYF
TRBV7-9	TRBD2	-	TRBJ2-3	TGTGCCAGCAGCTTGACTAGCGGGAGCACAGATACGCAGTATTTT	CASSLTSGSTDTQYF
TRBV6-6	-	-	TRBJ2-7	TGTGCCAGCAGTCCCACAGGGCTACACGAGCAGTACTTC	CASSPTGLHEQYF
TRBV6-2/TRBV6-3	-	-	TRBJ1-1	TGTGCCAGCAGTTACCCTTACGGGATTTTGAACACTGAAGCTTTCTTT	CASSYPYGILNTEAFF
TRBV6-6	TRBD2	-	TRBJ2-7	TGTGCCAGCATCAGAAGTCTAGCGGGGCGACTGTACGAGCAGTACTTC	CASIRSLAGRLYEQYF
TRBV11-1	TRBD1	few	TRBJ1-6	TGTGCCAGCAGCCCACGCCGGGACAGGTATTCACCCCTCCACTTT	CASSPRRDRYSPLHF
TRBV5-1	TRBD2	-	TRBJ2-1	TGCGCCAGCAGCTTGGGACGACTAGCGGGGTCCTACAATGAGCAGTTCTTC	CASSLGRLAGSYNEQFF
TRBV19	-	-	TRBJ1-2	TGTGCCAGTAGTATAGCTGGGACTTCGCGGTATGGCTACACCTTC	CASSIAGTSRYGYTF
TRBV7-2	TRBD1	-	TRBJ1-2	TGTGCCAGCAGCGTTGGACAGGGCAGTCATGGCTACACCTTC	CASSVGQGSHGYTF
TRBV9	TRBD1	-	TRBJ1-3	TGTGCCAGCAGCGGGGGACAGGGTCTAGGAAACACCATATATTTT	CASSGGQGLGNTIYF
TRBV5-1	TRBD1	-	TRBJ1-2	TGCGCCAGCAGCTTGGCAGGGGGCGACGGCTACACCTTC	CASSLAGGDGYTF
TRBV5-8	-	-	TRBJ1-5	TGTGCCAGCACCCGGGGAGGAAGCAATCAGCCCCAGCATTTT	CASTRGGSNQPQHF
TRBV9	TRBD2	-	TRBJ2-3	TGTGCCAGCAGCGTACCTGGGGCTAGCGGGGACGGTACGCAGTATTTT	CASSVPGASGDGTQYF
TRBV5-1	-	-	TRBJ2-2	TGCGCCAGCAGCCCAAGGTGGGGGCGCACCGGGGAGCTGTTTTTT	CASSPRWGRTGELFF
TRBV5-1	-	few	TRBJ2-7	TGCGCCAGCAGCTTGGTCCAGATTACGGGCGAGCAGTACTTC	CASSLVQITGEQYF
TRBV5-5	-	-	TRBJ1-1	TGTGCCAGCAGCTTATTTGGCAGTGAAGCTTTCTTT	CASSLFGSEAFF
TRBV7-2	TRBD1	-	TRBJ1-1	TGTGCCAGCAGCTTAATGCAGGGGGGCACTGAAGCTTTCTTT	CASSLMQGGTEAFF
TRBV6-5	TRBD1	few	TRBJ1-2	TGTGCCTTCAACAGGGGCCGTGGAGATGGCTACACCTTC	CAFNRGRGDGYTF
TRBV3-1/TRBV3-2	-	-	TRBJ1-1	TGTGCCAGCAGCCCTCGAACCATCCGGGGAGCTTTCTTT	CASSPRTIRGAFF
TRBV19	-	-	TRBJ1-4	TGTGCCAGTACTCAGGGCCTACTTAATGAAAAACTGTTTTTT	CASTQGLLNEKLFF
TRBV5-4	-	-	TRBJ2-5	TGTGCCAGCAGCAGCAGGGAAGGGAAAGAGACCCAGTACTTC	CASSSREGKETQYF
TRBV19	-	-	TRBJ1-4	TGTGCCAGTAGACAGGGATTGGAAAAACTGTTTTTT	CASRQGLEKLFF
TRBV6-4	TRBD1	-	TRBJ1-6	TGTGCCAGCAGAGAAGACAGGGGGCGCCGAAATTCACCCCTCCACTTT	CASREDRGRRNSPLHF
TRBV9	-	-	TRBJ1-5	TGTGCCAGCAGCCCCGGACAGACTTCGAGCAATCAGCCCCAGCATTTT	CASSPGQTSSNQPQHF
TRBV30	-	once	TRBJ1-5	TGTGCCTGGAGTAGGGCGGGGGGTAGCAATCAGCCCCAGCATTTT	CAWSRAGGSNQPQHF
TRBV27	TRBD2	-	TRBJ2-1	TGTGCCAGCAGTCCATCGACTAGCGGGAGGTACAATGAGCAGTTCTTC	CASSPSTSGRYNEQFF
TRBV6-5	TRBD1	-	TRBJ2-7	TGTGCCAGCAGTATGCTGACAGGGACCTACGAGCAGTACTTC	CASSMLTGTYEQYF
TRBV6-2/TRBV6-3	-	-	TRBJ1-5	TGTGCCAGCAGTTATGTGGTCGGTCAGCCCCAGCATTTT	CASSYVVGQPQHF
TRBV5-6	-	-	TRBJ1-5	TGTGCCAGCAGCTCAGGGCGGAGTAGCAATCAGCCCCAGCATTTT	CASSSGRSSNQPQHF
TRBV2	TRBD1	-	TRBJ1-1	TGTGCCAGCAGGGCCGACAGGGGGCGCGGGGGTGAAGCTTTCTTT	CASRADRGRGGEAFF
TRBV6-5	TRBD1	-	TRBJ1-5	TGTGCCAGCAGTTATTACGGACAGGGGGCTTATCAGCCCCAGCATTTT	CASSYYGQGAYQPQHF
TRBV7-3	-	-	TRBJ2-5	TGTGCCAGCAGAGCTAGGCGGGGCCTGCAAGAGACCCAGTACTTC	CASRARRGLQETQYF